Included here is one TCR beta chain sequence, with context. This entry comes from a study of blood T cell repertoires in COVID-19. About the research overall: Whether acute or convalescent, the COVID-19 samples came from the United States, Italy and Spain. In each case, the material was cDNA or gDNA derived from T cells, B-cell-depleted T cells, or PBMCs.

The CDR3 length is 14 residues. From germline, CDR1 is LGHDT and CDR2 YNNKEL (reference sequence). V lost 4 bases to trimming and J lost 6 bases, with 15 bases between them. The authors' processing: How many nucleated cells were present was estimated from reference gene primer amplification. This table comes from immunoSEQ multiplex PCR, and its TCRdb copy is limited to in-frame clones, with some not included. V and J calls and clone size are copied from that table; D and trimming were computed from the DNA. The sample has fewer than 110,000 clones, about nine tenths seen once. V usage is TRBV3-1 (or the pseudogene TRBV3-2) and J usage is TRBJ1-2; maybe TRBD1 (6 bases). The receptor's source is a man aged 45-60 years with active or convalescent COVID-19. Sequencing was carried out using peripheral blood. CDR3 nucleotide sequence: TGTGCCAGCAGCCCCAACACAGGGTTGGATGGCTACACCTTC. Protein: CASSPNTGLDGYTF.